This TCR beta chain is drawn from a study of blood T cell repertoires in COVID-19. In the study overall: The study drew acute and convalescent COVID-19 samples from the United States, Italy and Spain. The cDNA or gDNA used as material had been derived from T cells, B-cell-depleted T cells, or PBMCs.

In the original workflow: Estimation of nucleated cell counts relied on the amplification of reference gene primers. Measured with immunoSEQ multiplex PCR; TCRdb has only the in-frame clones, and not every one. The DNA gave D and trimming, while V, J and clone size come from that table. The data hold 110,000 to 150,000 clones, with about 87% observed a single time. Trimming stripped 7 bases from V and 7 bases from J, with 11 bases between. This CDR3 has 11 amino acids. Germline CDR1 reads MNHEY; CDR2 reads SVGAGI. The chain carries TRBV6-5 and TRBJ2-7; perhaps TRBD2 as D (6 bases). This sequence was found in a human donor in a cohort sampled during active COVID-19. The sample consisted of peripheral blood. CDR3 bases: TGTGCCAGCACCAACCGGGGGGAGCAGTACTTC. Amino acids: CASTNRGEQYF.